This paragraph covers one T cell receptor (beta chain) sequence. Its specificity is not known. The repertoire was sequenced with immunoSEQ multiplex PCR; TCRdb's copy has only in-frame clones and lacks some. The data show 150,000 to 200,000 clones, around 84% seen once. This entry comes from a study of cytomegalovirus exposure and HLA in healthy donors. Overall study results and limits: Listed as cytomegalovirus-associated were 150 or so TCR beta chains.

Germline values: CDR1 MDHEN, CDR2 SYDVKM. V trimming: 7 bases; J trimming: 6 bases; junction bases outside the gene matches: 5. This CDR3 spans 14 amino acids. The V and J genes are TRBV28 and TRBJ1-5; TRBD1 aligns across 11 bases. This clonotype was obtained from a young man in good health and CMV-seropositive. Sequences were obtained from PBMCs. The CDR3 region is CASKSGTGGQPQHF. In DNA, the CDR3 is TGTGCCAGCAAGAGTGGGACAGGGGGTCAGCCCCAGCATTTT.